The subject of this entry is one TCR beta chain. Its specificity is not known. Other DNA sequences in this sample translate to the same CDR3. Using immunoSEQ multiplex PCR, the repertoire was profiled, and TCRdb retains in-frame clones only, with some absent. The table records some 980,000 clones, over 75% of them present only once. Memory CD4+ cells were the fraction left after CD45RA+ naive selection. The data were taken from a study of shared clonotypes between healthy human individuals. General observations from the study: Non-shared clonotypes were found to have lower generation probabilities than the clonotypes that were shared by all four of the sorted-subset donors.

This sequence originates from a man younger than 35 in good health. Material for sequencing was memory CD4+ T cells sorted from blood. Described subset: CD45RA-negative fraction.

The CDR3 spells CASSPGGLYEQYF. In nucleotides, the CDR3 is TGTGCCAGCAGCCCCGGGGGTCTCTACGAGCAGTACTTC. The chain has TRBV7-9 and TRBJ2-7, with D possibly being TRBD2 (6 bases). CDR3 length: 13 residues. Germline V CDR1 and CDR2: SEHNR, FQNEAQ (reference sequence). Trimming left V 5 bases short and J 3 bases short, with 11 bases between.